Listed here are 30 T cell receptor beta chains from one sample, sequenced in a study of shared clonotypes between healthy human individuals. Libraries were prepared by immunoSEQ multiplex PCR; TCRdb keeps only in-frame clonotypes and omits some of them. The sample lists about 1 million clones, approximately 80% occurring once. The sample was memory CD4+ T cells from PBMCs. The subset: CD45RA-negative fraction. The receptor set was obtained from a man between 18 and 35 years old in good health. Some clones in this sample may be carry-over from other donors' samples.

This rearrangement joins TRBV7-3 to TRBJ2-7, with D maybe TRBD1 (5 bases). Germline V gene data show CDR1 as SGHTA and CDR2 as FQGTGA. Trimming removed 5 bases at V and 2 bases at J, with 10 bases between. The CDR3 loop spans 13 amino acids. CDR3 loop: CASSQGRTYEQYF. CDR3 nucleotide sequence: TGTGCCAGCAGCCAGGGCCGGACCTACGAGCAGTACTTC.

The V call is TRBV19, the J call TRBJ1-5, with 7 bases that match TRBD1. Germline CDR1 LNHDA, CDR2 SQIVND (reference sequence). The J segment lost 6 bases and the V segment lost 7 bases, leaving 12 bases of the junction unmatched. The CDR3 length is 15 residues. Written as DNA, the CDR3 is TGTGCCAGTACCGGACAGGCTCAGTGGTTTCAGCCCCAGCATTTT. This gives the protein CASTGQAQWFQPQHF.

This chain joins TRBV15 and TRBJ2-7, with a possible D match to TRBD2 (6 bases). Deletions cut 5 bases from V and 3 bases from J, with 8 bases between. In germline, CDR1 is LNHNV, CDR2 YYDKDF (reference sequence). The CDR3 covers 12 residues. The CDR3 loop is CATSPGSYEQYF. Here the CDR3 DNA reads TGTGCCACCAGCCCCGGGAGCTACGAGCAGTACTTC.

V and J are TRBV2 and TRBJ1-1, with no clear D. The CDR3 has 13 residues. V dropped 1 base and J dropped 0 bases, with 3 bases sitting between them. Germline V gene sequence: CDR1 SNHLY, CDR2 FYNNEI. CDR3 region: CASSEGMNTEAFF. CDR3 DNA: TGTGCCAGCAGTGAAGGGATGAACACTGAAGCTTTCTTT.

The genes are TRBV29-1 and TRBJ2-3, with 9 bases that match TRBD1. The CDR3 runs to 14 residues. V lost 6 bases to trimming and J lost 3 bases; unmatched junction nucleotides: 7. Per germline, CDR1 SQVTM and CDR2 ANQGSEA. The chain's CDR3 is CSVWDRDGTDTQYF. CDR3 bases: TGCAGCGTCTGGGACAGGGATGGAACAGATACGCAGTATTTT.

CDR3 sequence reads: CSVVQSGETQYF. Here the CDR3 DNA reads TGCAGCGTAGTCCAGTCTGGGGAGACCCAGTACTTC. The rearrangement joins TRBV29-1 to TRBJ2-5; D not resolved. The V gene lost 6 bases and the J gene lost 5 bases, with 13 bases spanning the gap. This CDR3 comprises 12 residues. Germline lookup yields CDR1 SQVTM and CDR2 ANQGSEA.

The chain employs TRBV5-1 and TRBJ1-3; unclear D gene. V lost 0 bases to trimming and J lost 0 bases, with 4 bases between them. Germline V gene lookup returns CDR1 SGHRS and CDR2 YFSETQ. The CDR3 sequence is 14 residues long. The CDR3 sequence: CASSLENSGNTIYF. Here the CDR3 DNA reads TGCGCCAGCAGCTTGGAAAACTCTGGAAACACCATATATTTT.

The chain employs TRBV7-8 and TRBJ1-1; D is undetermined. Germline CDR1 SGHVS, CDR2 FQNEAQ. The CDR3 sequence is 15 residues long. V lost 5 bases to trimming and J lost 10 bases, with 23 bases between them. As DNA, the CDR3 is TGTGCCAGCAGCCTCCTAAGGACTAATTTCGGAGGAGCTTTCTTT. Its protein is CASSLLRTNFGGAFF.

V gene TRBV4-2 combines with J gene TRBJ1-2; D remains unclear. V gave up 1 base and J gave up 2 bases, with 8 bases separating them. Germline assignment: CDR1 LGHNA and CDR2 YNFKEQ. There are 14 residues in the CDR3. DNA for the CDR3: TGTGCCAGCAGCCAAGCCACAGCGAACTATGGCTACACCTTC. Its protein is CASSQATANYGYTF.

V gene TRBV5-1 combines with J gene TRBJ2-7; D not resolved. This CDR3 spans 16 amino acids. Trimming took 4 bases from V and 6 from J, leaving 23 bases between them. CDR1 and CDR2 from the germline V gene are SGHRS and YFSETQ. DNA for the CDR3: TGCGCCAGCAGCCCACCTTCCGTAGGGAAAGGCGGCGAGCAGTACTTC. This sequence encodes CASSPPSVGKGGEQYF.

The chain combines TRBV9 with TRBJ2-7; D is tentatively TRBD1 or TRBD2 (5 bases each). The CDR3 covers 15 residues. The germline V gene encodes CDR1 SGDLS and CDR2 YYNGEE. The V and J ends lost 0 bases and 1 base respectively, with 11 bases between them. The CDR3 spells CASSVAPGRSYEQYF. The CDR3 DNA sequence: TGTGCCAGCAGCGTAGCCCCAGGGAGATCCTACGAGCAGTACTTC.

The CDR3, as DNA: TGTGCCAGCAGCCAAGGTCGACAGGGCTTGAACTACGAGCAGTACTTC. Protein product: CASSQGRQGLNYEQYF. The chain links TRBV4-2 to TRBJ2-7; TRBD1 agrees at 7 bases. The CDR3 runs 16 residues. Germline CDR1 is LGHNA and CDR2 is YNFKEQ. The ends lost 1 base at V and 3 bases at J; junction bases unmatched: 9.

V usage is TRBV9 and J usage is TRBJ2-2, with D perhaps being TRBD1 or TRBD2 (6 bases each). The CDR3 covers 15 residues. Germline V gives CDR1 SGDLS, CDR2 YYNGEE. Between the trimmed V and J ends, which lost 6 bases and 6 bases, there was a span of 18 bases. The CDR3 sequence is CASNPRGTLPGELFF. CDR3 coding DNA: TGTGCCAGCAACCCAAGGGGGACTTTGCCCGGGGAGCTGTTTTTT.

This clone has only one observation. The J gene is TRBJ2-6, the V gene TRBV19; possibly TRBD2 for D (6 bases). V was trimmed by 7 bases and J by 1 base, leaving 11 bases between them. CDR1 is LNHDA and CDR2 is SQIVND in the germline V gene (reference sequence). This CDR3 is 15 amino acids long. The CDR3 sequence: CASNNAGSGANVLTF. Here the CDR3 DNA reads TGTGCCAGTAATAATGCGGGGTCTGGGGCCAACGTCCTGACTTTC.

The chain uses TRBV18 and TRBJ1-2; weak D call: TRBD1 (5 bases). V was pared by 6 bases and J by 1 base, with 15 bases between. Per germline, CDR1 KGHSH and CDR2 LQKENI. The CDR3 loop spans 15 amino acids. CDR3 loop: CASSPPGGYNYGYTF. CDR3 coding DNA: TGTGCCAGCTCCCCCCCCGGGGGATATAACTATGGCTACACCTTC.

This clone was observed a single time. CDR3 in DNA: TGTGCCAGCAGTGAAATTAGTGGAGCTGAGCAGTTCTTC. It translates to CASSEISGAEQFF. The chain uses TRBV2 and TRBJ2-1, with D uncertain. Germline lookup yields CDR1 SNHLY and CDR2 FYNNEI. This CDR3 is 13 amino acids long. V lost 2 bases and J lost 9, with 11 bases in between.

The chain couples TRBV7-2 to TRBJ2-5, with D possibly TRBD2 on 6 matching bases. The CDR3 runs 13 residues. Germline assignment: CDR1 SGHTA and CDR2 FQGNSA. Trimming left V 1 base short and J 4 bases short, with 7 bases between. The CDR3 DNA reads as TGTGCCAGCAGCTTAGGGGGAGGAGAGACCCAGTACTTC. Its translation is CASSLGGGETQYF.

The J gene is TRBJ1-1, the V gene TRBV18; D not certain. The CDR3 totals 14 residues. Deletions cut 3 bases from V and 0 bases from J, with 8 bases between. Germline CDR1 and CDR2: KGHSH and LQKENI. The CDR3: CASSPANMNTEAFF. DNA for the CDR3: TGTGCCAGCTCACCTGCGAACATGAACACTGAAGCTTTCTTT.

This chain connects TRBV6-6 to TRBJ2-7, with D possibly being TRBD2 (6 bases). V was clipped by 2 bases and J by 0 bases, with 14 bases between them. Germline V gene lookup returns CDR1 MNHNY and CDR2 SVGAGI (reference sequence). The length of the CDR3 is 16 residues. In nucleotides, the CDR3 is TGTGCCAGCAGTTACGGGTTCGGCGGGAACTCCTACGAGCAGTACTTC. This sequence encodes CASSYGFGGNSYEQYF.

The gene calls are TRBV29-1 and TRBJ2-2; weak D call: TRBD2 (6 bases). The CDR3 covers 14 residues. Germline V gene lookup returns CDR1 SQVTM and CDR2 ANQGSEA. Trimming pared 7 bases from V and 8 bases from J, leaving 20 bases between. The CDR3 reads CSAILGLPRGELFF. CDR3 DNA: TGCAGCGCAATATTGGGACTCCCCAGGGGGGAGCTGTTTTTT.

The chain recombines TRBV29-1 with TRBJ1-1; 7 nucleotides align to TRBD1. The ends lost 6 bases at V and 0 bases at J; junction bases unmatched: 10. Germline loops: CDR1 SQVTM, CDR2 ANQGSEA. The CDR3 is made up of 15 amino acids. CDR3 DNA: TGCAGCGTGATTACAGGGGCCGGCATGAACACTGAAGCTTTCTTT. This encodes CSVITGAGMNTEAFF.

For the CDR3, the DNA is TGTGCCAGCAGCTTATCGACAGACACCCGGGAGACCCAGTACTTC. Its translation: CASSLSTDTRETQYF. The J gene is TRBJ2-5, the V gene TRBV7-2, with a possible D match to TRBD1 (5 bases). Trimming took 2 bases from V and 5 from J, leaving 15 bases between them. CDR1 SGHTA and CDR2 FQGNSA come from the germline V gene. This CDR3 is 15 amino acids long.

The rearrangement links TRBV6-1 to TRBJ2-5; D may be TRBD2 (5 bases). The CDR3 is 15 amino acids. Per germline, CDR1 MNHNS and CDR2 SASEGT. Trimming removed 0 bases from V and 4 bases from J, with 12 bases in between. CDR3 nucleotides: TGTGCCAGCAGTGAAGCCGGGGAGTTTGGAGAGACCCAGTACTTC. Translating gives CASSEAGEFGETQYF.

This chain connects TRBV28 to TRBJ2-7; weak D call: TRBD2 (5 bases). The CDR3 is 13 residues long. The V end lost 4 bases, the J end lost 6 bases, and 13 bases lay between the germline ends. Germline V lookup: CDR1 MDHEN, CDR2 SYDVKM. The CDR3 here is CASSSGPRGEQYF. CDR3 sequence (DNA): TGTGCCAGCAGTTCCGGGCCCCGGGGCGAGCAGTACTTC.

The gene calls are TRBV6-1 and TRBJ2-5, with D perhaps TRBD1 (5 bases). The CDR3 is 13 amino acids. The ends were cut back, 2 bases at V and 6 bases at J, with 10 bases in the middle. Per the germline V gene, CDR1 is MNHNS and CDR2 is SASEGT. CDR3: CASSEQGRQTQYF. CDR3 DNA sequence: TGTGCCAGCAGTGAACAGGGCAGACAGACCCAGTACTTC.

This clone has a single count. The chain recombines TRBV4-1 with TRBJ2-1; D is uncertain. This CDR3 contains 16 residues. Germline-derived CDR1 and CDR2 are MGHRA and YSYEKL. Trimming took off 1 base at V and 7 bases at J, with 17 bases between the two ends. The CDR3 DNA follows: TGCGCCAGCAGCCAAGTTCCAGGAGCCGTGGGGAATGAGCAGTTCTTC. Translating it yields CASSQVPGAVGNEQFF.

This clone has just one count. The J gene is TRBJ2-7, the V gene TRBV18, with 7 nucleotides matching TRBD2. This CDR3 has 15 amino acids. V lost 4 bases and J lost 5; bases outside the gene matches: 11. Per germline, CDR1 KGHSH and CDR2 LQKENI. The CDR3 sequence is CASSREGATYDEQYF. The CDR3 bases are TGTGCCAGCTCACGGGAGGGAGCCACCTACGACGAGCAGTACTTC.

This clone was observed at least ten times. This chain uses TRBV14 with TRBJ2-5; 9 nucleotides agree with TRBD2. Per germline, CDR1 SGHDN and CDR2 FVKESK. CDR3 length: 17 residues. Trimming took 1 base from V and 14 from J; bases not matched to a gene: 20. CDR3 bases: TGTGCCAGCAGCCAAGGAGCTAGACTAGCGGCAAGAGACCCAACATACTTC. This gives the protein CASSQGARLAARDPTYF.

This clone was picked up one time. The V call is TRBV5-4, the J call TRBJ1-2; D not certain. The germline CDR1 and CDR2 sequences are SGHNT and YYREEE (reference sequence). CDR3 length: 13 amino acids. Deletions cut 4 bases from V and 2 bases from J, with 9 bases between. CDR3 sequence: CASSPGRNYGYTF. CDR3 sequence (DNA): TGTGCCAGCAGCCCCGGACGGAACTATGGCTACACCTTC.

The chain has TRBV11-2 and TRBJ1-1, with D unresolved. Per the germline V gene, CDR1 is SGHAT and CDR2 is FQNNGV. With 2 bases removed from V and 1 base from J, the gap between germline ends came to 8 bases. The CDR3 is made up of 14 amino acids. The CDR3: CASSLQPQNTEAFF. The CDR3, as DNA: TGTGCCAGCAGCTTACAGCCGCAGAACACTGAAGCTTTCTTT.